Listed below are T cell receptor beta chains from one sample, sequenced in a study of cytomegalovirus exposure and HLA in healthy donors. The assay was immunoSEQ multiplex PCR, and TCRdb's table has in-frame clones only and misses some. There are under 150,000 clones in the sample; 50% to 70% occur only once, and 8% to 9.5% lies in the top ten. Sequences were obtained from PBMCs. The receptors were gathered from a woman in her thirties or forties in good health and CMV-seropositive. Each CDR3 is given with its conserved first and last residue. D genes are given only for firm matches. Clone size is stated in some rows and not others, as once, few, many or a class when expanded.

J	size	V	D	DNA	CDR3
TRBJ2-1	NA	TRBV2	NA	TGTGCCAGCAGTCCTCCTTTGACAGGAGCTATCTACAATGAGCAGTTCTTC	CASSPPLTGAIYNEQFF
TRBJ2-1	NA	TRBV30	TRBD2	TGTGCCTGGAGTGTACGATCGTGGGGGAGGGCCCTAAATGAGCAGTTCTTC	CAWSVRSWGRALNEQFF
TRBJ1-2	NA	TRBV18	NA	TGTGCCAGCTCACCACTCACAGGGATTCAGGATGGCTACACCTTC	CASSPLTGIQDGYTF
TRBJ2-1	NA	TRBV11-3	TRBD1	TGTGCCAGCAGCTCGGGACAGAGCGTCTACAATGAGCAGTTCTTC	CASSSGQSVYNEQFF
TRBJ2-3	NA	TRBV4-1	TRBD2	TGCGCCAGCAGCCAAGATGACGTTACTAGCGGGAGGGGCGATACGCAGTATTTT	CASSQDDVTSGRGDTQYF
TRBJ2-1	NA	TRBV7-9	NA	TGTGCCAGCAGCTTAGATCAGTACAATGAGCAGTTCTTC	CASSLDQYNEQFF
TRBJ1-5	NA	TRBV19	NA	TGTGCCAGTAATCGCGACAGGAATCAGCCCCAGCATTTT	CASNRDRNQPQHF
TRBJ1-3	NA	TRBV7-9	NA	TGTTCCAGCAGCCCAAAAATCCGGGAGTCTGGAAACACCATATATTTT	CSSSPKIRESGNTIYF
TRBJ1-2	NA	TRBV15	NA	TGTGCCACCAGCAGAGTAGGAGGGACGGACTATGGCTACACCTTC	CATSRVGGTDYGYTF
TRBJ2-2	few	TRBV10-3	NA	TGTGCCATCAGTGAATCGTCGAACACCGGGGAGCTGTTTTTT	CAISESSNTGELFF
TRBJ1-1	NA	TRBV10-3	NA	TGTGCCATCAGTGAGTCGGATAAAACAGAAAACACTGAAGCTTTCTTT	CAISESDKTENTEAFF
TRBJ1-2	few	TRBV18	TRBD1	TGTGCCAGTACCACCCTCGGCAGGGGGAACTATGGCTACACCTTC	CASTTLGRGNYGYTF
TRBJ1-4	few	TRBV11-1	NA	TGTGCCAGCAGCTTATATTCGTCGCCAGGGTCCGAAAAACTGTTTTTT	CASSLYSSPGSEKLFF
TRBJ1-1	NA	TRBV7-3	NA	TGTGCCAGCAGCTTAGCAGGATTGAACACTGAAGCTTTCTTT	CASSLAGLNTEAFF
TRBJ1-4	NA	TRBV28	NA	TGTGCCAGCAGTATAAGGGCGGGAGGATCGGGGAAACTGTTTTTT	CASSIRAGGSGKLFF
TRBJ1-2	few	TRBV5-4	TRBD1	TGTGCCAGCCACCTCACGGGACAGGGTGACTATGGCTACACCTTC	CASHLTGQGDYGYTF
TRBJ1-1	NA	TRBV7-6	NA	TGTGCCAGCAGCTTTGACAGCACGAACACTGAAGCTTTCTTT	CASSFDSTNTEAFF
TRBJ2-3	NA	TRBV4-3	NA	TGCGCCAGCAGCCAAGAGATGGCGCTCGGGAGAGATACGCAGTATTTT	CASSQEMALGRDTQYF
TRBJ1-1	NA	TRBV28	TRBD1	TGTGCCAGCAGTTTATTCGCAGGGGGCACTGAAGCTTTCTTT	CASSLFAGGTEAFF
TRBJ2-1	NA	TRBV19	TRBD1	TGTGCCAGTAGTATAGTCCCGCCCGGGACAGGGATGGATGAGCAGTTCTTC	CASSIVPPGTGMDEQFF
TRBJ2-1	NA	TRBV5-8	TRBD2	TGTGCCAGCAGCTCCCGGACTAGCGGATACAATGAGCAGTTCTTC	CASSSRTSGYNEQFF
TRBJ2-2	few	TRBV2	NA	TGTGCCAGCAGTGAAATCCTGCCGACTACGAACACCGGGGAGCTGTTTTTT	CASSEILPTTNTGELFF
TRBJ2-5	few	TRBV6-5	NA	TGTGCCAGCAGTCAACGGGAGACCCAGTACTTC	CASSQRETQYF
TRBJ1-2	few	TRBV10-3	TRBD1	TGTGCCATCAGAGACAGGGATGGCTACACCTTC	CAIRDRDGYTF
TRBJ2-2	NA	TRBV4-1	NA	TGCGCCAGCAGCCACCTTAGCGTTACCGGGGAGCTGTTTTTT	CASSHLSVTGELFF
TRBJ2-3	NA	TRBV7-3	NA	TGTGCCAGCAGCTTAGGACAGCTTAACACAGATACGCAGTATTTT	CASSLGQLNTDTQYF
TRBJ2-4	NA	TRBV7-8	NA	TGTGCCAGCAGCTCGAGCCCGGTAGCCAAAAACATTCAGTACTTC	CASSSSPVAKNIQYF
TRBJ2-1	NA	TRBV7-2	TRBD2	TGTGCCAGCAGCTTAAGTATAGCGGGAGGGCCCCGCTCCTACAATGAGCAGTTCTTC	CASSLSIAGGPRSYNEQFF
TRBJ2-7	NA	TRBV7-9	NA	TGTGCCAGCAGCTTAGGCGGTACCTACGAGCAGTACTTC	CASSLGGTYEQYF
TRBJ1-6	NA	TRBV2	TRBD1	TGTGCCAGCAGTGTTATAGGACAGGTGAATTATAATTCACCCCTCCACTTT	CASSVIGQVNYNSPLHF
TRBJ2-1	few	TRBV9	TRBD2	TGTGCCAGCAGCGTAGGAGCGGGAAGGTACAATGAGCAGTTCTTC	CASSVGAGRYNEQFF
TRBJ1-2	NA	TRBV6-5	TRBD1	TGTGCCAGCAGTGAATTGGGAACAGGGGGTGGCTACACCTTC	CASSELGTGGGYTF
TRBJ1-6	NA	TRBV6-5	TRBD1	TGTGCCAGCAGTCAAACCGGGACAGAGGCGTCACCCCTCCACTTT	CASSQTGTEASPLHF
TRBJ2-7	NA	TRBV28	TRBD2	TGTGCCAGCAGTTCCCCTAAGCGGGAGAACGAGCAGTACTTC	CASSSPKRENEQYF
TRBJ1-5	NA	TRBV19	NA	TGTGCCAGTAGTATCCCAGGGGAACAGCCCCAGCATTTT	CASSIPGEQPQHF
TRBJ2-5	NA	TRBV7-3	TRBD1	TGTGCCAGCAGCCCTCAGGGGGTCGGCTTCCAAGAGACCCAGTACTTC	CASSPQGVGFQETQYF
TRBJ2-1	NA	TRBV28	TRBD2	TGTGCCAGCAGGGGAAGACTAGCGGGAATCTACAATGAGCAGTTCTTC	CASRGRLAGIYNEQFF
TRBJ1-4	few	TRBV27	TRBD1	TGTGCCAGCAGTTTAACAGGGGTGGAGGCTAATGAAAAACTGTTTTTT	CASSLTGVEANEKLFF
TRBJ2-1	NA	TRBV6-4	TRBD1	TGTGCCAGCAGTGCTGACAGGGGCTCCTACAATGAGCAGTTCTTC	CASSADRGSYNEQFF
TRBJ1-2	NA	TRBV5-4	TRBD1	TGTGCCAGCAGCCCAAGAGCGACAGGGAACTATGGCTACACCTTC	CASSPRATGNYGYTF
TRBJ1-1	NA	TRBV11-2	TRBD1	TGTGCCAGCAGCTCCTGGACAGGTTTTAAGAGCACTGAAGCTTTCTTT	CASSSWTGFKSTEAFF
TRBJ1-1	NA	TRBV4-2	NA	TGTGCCAGCAGCCCCATAGGGGGCACTGAAGCTTTCTTT	CASSPIGGTEAFF
TRBJ1-5	NA	TRBV18	TRBD1	TGTGCCAGCTCACCCGGACAGGGGGGATTGCAGCCCCAGCATTTT	CASSPGQGGLQPQHF
TRBJ1-5	NA	TRBV7-2	TRBD1	TGTGCCAGCAGCATCTCGACAGGGACCGAACAGCCCCAGCATTTT	CASSISTGTEQPQHF
TRBJ2-1	NA	TRBV13	TRBD2	TGTGCCAGCAGCGATCGACTAGCGGGAGATAAGTACAATGAGCAGTTCTTC	CASSDRLAGDKYNEQFF
TRBJ2-2	NA	TRBV5-1	NA	TGCGCCAGCAGCTCCACTAGTACGCTAAGCGGGGAGCTGTTTTTT	CASSSTSTLSGELFF
TRBJ1-1	NA	TRBV5-4	NA	TGTGCCAGCAGCTTGGTGGACACGAACACTGAAGCTTTCTTT	CASSLVDTNTEAFF
TRBJ1-2	NA	TRBV5-1	NA	TGCGCCAGCAGCCCAGGCGCCCGGTCCCTTGCTAACTATGGCTACACCTTC	CASSPGARSLANYGYTF
TRBJ1-2	NA	TRBV13	NA	TGTGCCAGCAGCTTGTGGACAGACAGAGACTATGGCTACACCTTC	CASSLWTDRDYGYTF
TRBJ1-2	NA	TRBV7-9	NA	TGTGCCAGCAGCTTAGGCCGGGAGGCAGCGCTATTTTTC	CASSLGREAALFF